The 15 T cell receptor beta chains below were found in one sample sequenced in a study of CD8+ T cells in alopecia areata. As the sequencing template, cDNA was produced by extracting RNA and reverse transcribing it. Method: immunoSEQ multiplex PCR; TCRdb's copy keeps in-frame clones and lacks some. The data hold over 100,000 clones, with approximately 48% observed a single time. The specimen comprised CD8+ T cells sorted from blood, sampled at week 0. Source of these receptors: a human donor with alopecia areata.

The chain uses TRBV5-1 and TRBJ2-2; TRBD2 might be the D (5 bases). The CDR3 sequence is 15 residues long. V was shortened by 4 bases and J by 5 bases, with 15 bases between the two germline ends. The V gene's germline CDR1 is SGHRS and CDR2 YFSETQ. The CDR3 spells CASSRRAEGTGELFF. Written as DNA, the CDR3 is TGCGCCAGCAGCCGCCGGGCCGAGGGAACCGGGGAGCTGTTTTTT.

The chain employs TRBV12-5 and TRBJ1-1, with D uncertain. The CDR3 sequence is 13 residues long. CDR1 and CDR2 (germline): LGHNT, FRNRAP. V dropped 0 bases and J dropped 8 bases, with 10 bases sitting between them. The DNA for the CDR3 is TGTGCTAGTGGTTTGGTACCTGTAGGAGAAGCTTTCTTT. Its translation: CASGLVPVGEAFF.

This chain's CDR3 is CASSLEGSITGELFF. As DNA, the CDR3 is TGTGCCAGCAGCTTAGAGGGCAGCATCACCGGGGAGCTGTTTTTT. The chain has TRBV13 and TRBJ2-2, with D unresolved. CDR1 is PRHDT, CDR2 FYEKMQ, per germline (reference sequence). V lost 1 base, J lost 4 bases, and 10 bases lay in between. CDR3 length equals 15 residues.

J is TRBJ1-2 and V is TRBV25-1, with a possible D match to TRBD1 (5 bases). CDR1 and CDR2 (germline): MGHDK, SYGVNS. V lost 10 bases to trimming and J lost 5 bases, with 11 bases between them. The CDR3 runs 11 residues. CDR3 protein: CATGRGYGYTF. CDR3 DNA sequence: TGTGCCACCGGTAGGGGTTATGGCTACACCTTC.

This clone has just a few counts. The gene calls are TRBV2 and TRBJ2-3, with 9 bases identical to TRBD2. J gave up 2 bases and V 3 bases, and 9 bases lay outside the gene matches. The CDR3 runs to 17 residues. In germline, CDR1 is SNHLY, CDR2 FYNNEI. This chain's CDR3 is CASSDSASGELTDTQYF. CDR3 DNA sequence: TGTGCCAGCAGTGATTCGGCTAGCGGGGAACTCACAGATACGCAGTATTTT.

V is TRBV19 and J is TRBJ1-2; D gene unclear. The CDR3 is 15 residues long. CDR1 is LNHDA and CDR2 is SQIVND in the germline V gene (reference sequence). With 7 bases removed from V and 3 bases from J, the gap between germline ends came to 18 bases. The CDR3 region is CASNFIGAGDYGYTF. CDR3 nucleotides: TGTGCCAGTAACTTTATTGGAGCTGGAGACTATGGCTACACCTTC.

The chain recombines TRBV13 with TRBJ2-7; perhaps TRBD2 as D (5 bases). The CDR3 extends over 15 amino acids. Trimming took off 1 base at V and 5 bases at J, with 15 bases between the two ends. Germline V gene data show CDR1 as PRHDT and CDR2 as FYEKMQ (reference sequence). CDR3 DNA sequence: TGTGCCAGCAGCTTAGAGGGCGCCCCGGGGAACGAGCAGTACTTC. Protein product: CASSLEGAPGNEQYF.

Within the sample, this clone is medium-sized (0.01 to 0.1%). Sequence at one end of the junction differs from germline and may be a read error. The CDR3 reads CASSLVGTYLLGF. The CDR3 coding sequence is TGTGCCAGCAGCTTAGTGGGGACTTACCTTCTGGGTTTC. The rearrangement uses TRBV11-2 and TRBJ1-2; D might be TRBD1 (5 bases). Germline CDR1 SGHAT, CDR2 FQNNGV. The CDR3 length is 13 residues.

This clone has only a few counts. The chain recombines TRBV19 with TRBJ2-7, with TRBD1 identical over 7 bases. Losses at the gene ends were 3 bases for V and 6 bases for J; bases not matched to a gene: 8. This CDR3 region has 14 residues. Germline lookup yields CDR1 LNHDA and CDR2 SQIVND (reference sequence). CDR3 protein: CASSIKGQFCEQYF. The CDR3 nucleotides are TGTGCCAGTAGTATCAAGGGACAGTTCTGCGAGCAGTACTTC. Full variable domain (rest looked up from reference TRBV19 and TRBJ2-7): DGGITQSPKYLFRKEGQNVTLSCEQNLNHDAMYWYRQDPGQGLRLIYYSQIVNDFQKGDIAEGYSVSREKKESFPLTVTSAQKNPTAFYLCASSIKGQFCEQYFGPGTRLTVT.

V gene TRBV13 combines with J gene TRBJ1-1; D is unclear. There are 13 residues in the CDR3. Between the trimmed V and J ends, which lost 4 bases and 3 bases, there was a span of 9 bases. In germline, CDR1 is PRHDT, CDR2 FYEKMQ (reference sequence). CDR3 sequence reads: CASSSRLDTEAFF. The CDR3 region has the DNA TGTGCCAGCAGCTCCCGACTGGACACTGAAGCTTTCTTT.

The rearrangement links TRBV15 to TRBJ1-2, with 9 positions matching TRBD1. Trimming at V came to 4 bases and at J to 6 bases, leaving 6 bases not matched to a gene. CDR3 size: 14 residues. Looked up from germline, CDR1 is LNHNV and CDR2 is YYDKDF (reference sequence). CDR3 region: CATSMGQGVDGYTF. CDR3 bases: TGTGCCACCAGCATGGGACAGGGTGTTGATGGCTACACCTTC.

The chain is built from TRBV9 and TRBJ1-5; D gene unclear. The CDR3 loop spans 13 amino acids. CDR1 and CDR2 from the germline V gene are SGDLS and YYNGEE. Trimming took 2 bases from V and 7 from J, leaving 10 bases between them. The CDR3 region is CASSVGLEQPQHF. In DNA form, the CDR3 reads TGTGCCAGCAGCGTTGGGTTGGAGCAGCCCCAGCATTTT.

This chain's CDR3 is CASSLGRSGGQETQYF. The CDR3 DNA follows: TGTGCCAGCAGCTTAGGGAGGAGCGGGGGACAAGAGACCCAGTACTTC. The chain links TRBV13 to TRBJ2-5, with 8 bases fitting TRBD2. Germline assignment: CDR1 PRHDT and CDR2 FYEKMQ (reference sequence). The trim removed 0 bases at V and 2 bases at J, leaving 5 bases unmatched. The CDR3 is 16 amino acids.

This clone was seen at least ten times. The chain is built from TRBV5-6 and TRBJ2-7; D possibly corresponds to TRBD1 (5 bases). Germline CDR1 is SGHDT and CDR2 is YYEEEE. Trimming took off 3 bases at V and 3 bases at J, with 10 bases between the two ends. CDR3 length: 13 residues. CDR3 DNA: TGTGCCAGCAGCTACGACAGACACTACGAGCAGTACTTC. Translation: CASSYDRHYEQYF.

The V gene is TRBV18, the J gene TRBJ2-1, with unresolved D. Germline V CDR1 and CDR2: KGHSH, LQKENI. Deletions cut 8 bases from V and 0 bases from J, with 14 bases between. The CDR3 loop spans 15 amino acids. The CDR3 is CASTGWASSYNEQFF. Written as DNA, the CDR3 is TGTGCCAGCACTGGGTGGGCTAGCTCCTACAATGAGCAGTTCTTC.